Below, one T cell receptor (beta chain) is given with its context. The table came from immunoSEQ multiplex PCR; TCRdb's copy has only in-frame clones and leaves some out. The sample lists under 200,000 clones; around 81% were seen once. The sample belongs to a study of blood T cell repertoires in COVID-19. The CDR3 spans 15 residues. V lost 4 bases and J lost 0; bases outside the gene matches: 2. The germline V gene has CDR1 MNHEY and CDR2 SVGAGI. The rearrangement joins TRBV6-5 to TRBJ2-7, with 11 bases fitting TRBD1. This clonotype was obtained from a man aged 55-75 years with COVID-19, enrolled during active disease. The specimen sequenced was peripheral blood. CDR3 sequence: CASSSGQGDSYEQYF. The CDR3 coding sequence is TGTGCCAGCAGTTCGGGACAGGGGGACTCCTACGAGCAGTACTTC.